Listed below are T cell receptor beta chains from one sample, sequenced in a study of blood T cell repertoires in COVID-19. Method: immunoSEQ multiplex PCR; TCRdb's copy keeps in-frame clones and lacks some. The table has approximately 290,000 clones, approximately 83% seen once; the top ten hold around 4.5%. Source material: PBMCs or T cells enriched from blood (not recorded which). Receptors were obtained from a woman in her twenties or thirties who had recovered from COVID-19. Both conserved end residues are part of each CDR3. A D gene is named only where the DNA matches it firmly. Clone size is given for some rows only: seen once, a few or many times, or a class if the clone is expanded.

TGCAGCGTTGTGTGGACAGGGATGTGGGAGCAGTACTTC	CSVVWTGMWEQYF	TRBV29-1	TRBJ2-7	.	TRBD1
TGTGCCAGCAGTTTATTTCGGGGGGTTGCAACTAATGAAAAACTGTTTTTT	CASSLFRGVATNEKLFF	TRBV28	TRBJ1-4	.	.
TGTGCCAGCAGCCCCCCCCCAGGGGACAGAAATAATGAAAAACTGTTTTTT	CASSPPPGDRNNEKLFF	TRBV7-9	TRBJ1-4	.	TRBD1
TGCGCCAGCAGTAGCGGGAGGACAGATACGCAGTATTTT	CASSSGRTDTQYF	TRBV10-1	TRBJ2-3	.	TRBD2
TGTGCCAGCAGCGCGGGCGGCGGGAGCTCTGAGCAGTTCTTC	CASSAGGGSSEQFF	TRBV14	TRBJ2-1	.	TRBD2
TGTGCCAGCAGCGGGACTAGCGGGGGGGAAACCCAGTACTTC	CASSGTSGGETQYF	TRBV2	TRBJ2-5	.	TRBD2
TGTGCCAGCAGCTTAGACAACCGAATAAATTCACCCCTCCACTTT	CASSLDNRINSPLHF	TRBV7-9	TRBJ1-6	.	.
TGTGCCAGCAGAGCCGGGACTAGCGGGGGGCTGGATACGCAGTATTTT	CASRAGTSGGLDTQYF	TRBV7-9	TRBJ2-3	.	TRBD2
TGCAGTGCTGGGCGGGGTACTGAAGCTTTCTTT	CSAGRGTEAFF	TRBV20-1	TRBJ1-1	.	.
TGTGCCAGCAGCTCCGCGAAGACCCAGTACTTC	CASSSAKTQYF	TRBV11-2	TRBJ2-5	once	.
TGTGCCAGCAGTTTGTTAGCGGGGGACCCCTCCTACAATGAGCAGTTCTTC	CASSLLAGDPSYNEQFF	TRBV28	TRBJ2-1	.	TRBD2
TGCGCCAGCTCCCTCCCTGGTGCGGCGAACACCGGGGAGCTGTTTTTT	CASSLPGAANTGELFF	TRBV5-1	TRBJ2-2	.	.
TGTGCCAGCAGCTCTGGGGGCAGGGGGGCCTACGAGCAGTACTTC	CASSSGGRGAYEQYF	TRBV5-4	TRBJ2-7	.	.
TGTGCCACCATGGGACAGAACACTGAAGCTTTCTTT	CATMGQNTEAFF	TRBV24-1	TRBJ1-1	.	.
TGTGCCAGCAGCTTATACCCGGGGGACAGGAGGCCTTCGGGCTACACCTTC	CASSLYPGDRRPSGYTF	TRBV7-8	TRBJ1-2	once	TRBD1
TGTGCCAGCAGCTTATTAGCGGGTTACAAAAACATTCAGTACTTC	CASSLLAGYKNIQYF	TRBV7-2	TRBJ2-4	.	TRBD2
TGTGCCAGCCGGACAGGTGACTGGCCTTATACGCAGTATTTT	CASRTGDWPYTQYF	TRBV19	TRBJ2-3	.	TRBD1
TGTGCCACCAGGGAAGCGGGCTCCTACAATGAGCAGTTCTTC	CATREAGSYNEQFF	TRBV24-1	TRBJ2-1	.	.
TGTGCCAGCTCATGGGACAGGGTGAACACCGGGGAGCTGTTTTTT	CASSWDRVNTGELFF	TRBV18	TRBJ2-2	.	TRBD1
TGCGCCAGCAGCCAAGTCGCGCAAACTGGGAAGAGGGATGAAAAACTGTTTTTT	CASSQVAQTGKRDEKLFF	TRBV4-1	TRBJ1-4	.	.
TGTGCCAGCAGTCTATCTAGCGGGGGCTACGAGCAGTACTTC	CASSLSSGGYEQYF	TRBV6-5	TRBJ2-7	.	TRBD2
TGTGCCAGCAGCTTGGGGCACTTCGGGGGCAATCAGCCCCAGCATTTT	CASSLGHFGGNQPQHF	TRBV5-8	TRBJ1-5	.	.